The 18 T cell receptor beta chains listed next were all sequenced from one sample in a study of T-cell reconstitution after alpha-beta-depleted transplantation in children. TCRbeta library construction was performed incorporating unique molecular identifiers. Each CDR3 protein is one row after TCRdb ran MiXCR on the PCR reads. The sample lists fewer than 700,000 distinct CDR3 sequences; over 10% were seen once. Here the sequenced sample was PBMCs, mostly from graft donor cells, taken 360 days after TCRalphabeta/CD19-depleted stem cell transplant. The source is a male patient younger than 18 who had a stem cell transplant for acute myeloid leukemia, so the T cells may come from the graft donor.

The rearrangement joins TRBV7-2 to TRBJ2-7, with TRBD2 matching over 9 bases. CDR1 is SGHTA, CDR2 FQGNSA, per germline. With V trimmed by 2 bases and J by 5 bases, 7 bases remained unmatched. This CDR3 comprises 15 residues. The CDR3 spells CASSLMASGTHEQYF. The CDR3 DNA is TGTGCCAGCAGCTTAATGGCTAGCGGGACCCACGAGCAGTACTTC.

This clonotype was observed many times. V is TRBV7-2 and J is TRBJ1-1; 8 bases agree with TRBD1. After removal of 8 bases from V and 0 bases from J, the junction contained 5 bases not matched to a gene. Germline CDR1 SGHTA, CDR2 FQGNSA. CDR3 length: 14 residues. The CDR3 sequence: CASRTGNMNTEAFF. DNA of the CDR3: TGTGCCAGCCGGACAGGGAACATGAACACTGAAGCTTTCTTT.

This clonotype occurred a few times. The rearrangement uses TRBV9 and TRBJ2-2; TRBD2 agrees at 8 bases. The V and J ends lost 3 bases and 8 bases, in that order; junction bases with no gene match: 9. From germline, CDR1 is SGDLS and CDR2 YYNGEE. The length of the CDR3 is 15 residues. Here the CDR3 reads CASSGRLAIAGELFF. CDR3 coding DNA: TGTGCCAGCAGCGGTCGACTAGCGATTGCGGGGGAGCTGTTTTTT.

This clonotype was found a few times. The chain links TRBV11-2 to TRBJ2-7; TRBD1 agrees at 8 bases. This CDR3 region has 15 residues. V lost 6 bases, J lost 1 base, and 8 bases stayed unmatched. The V gene's germline CDR1 is SGHAT and CDR2 FQNNGV. CDR3 nucleotide sequence: TGTGCCAGCAGATCAACCGGGACAGGATCCTACGAGCAGTACTTC. Residues: CASRSTGTGSYEQYF.

In its sample, this clonotype was seen many times. This chain uses TRBV20-1 with TRBJ2-2, with 8 bases identical to TRBD2. Germline V CDR1 and CDR2: DFQATT, SNEGSKA (reference sequence). J was trimmed by 3 bases and V by 7 bases; bases with no gene match: 16. The CDR3 has 17 residues. The CDR3 spells CSVRDESGSWDTGELFF. The CDR3, as DNA: TGCAGTGTCCGAGATGAAAGCGGGAGCTGGGACACCGGGGAGCTGTTTTTT.

This clonotype occurred a few times. The chain recombines TRBV27 with TRBJ1-2; D possibly corresponds to TRBD1 (5 bases). Trimming left V 5 bases short and J 7 bases short, with 11 bases between. Germline-derived CDR1 and CDR2 are MNHEY and SMNVEV (reference sequence). CDR3 length: 12 amino acids. As DNA, the CDR3 is TGTGCCAGCAGTCAGCCTGGGGGTGGCTACACCTTC. Translating gives CASSQPGGGYTF.

This chain connects TRBV20-1 to TRBJ2-5, with 9 bases fitting TRBD2. The CDR3 has 15 amino acids. J lost 5 bases, V lost 3 bases, and 10 bases had no gene match. Germline CDR1 reads DFQATT; CDR2 reads SNEGSKA (reference sequence). The CDR3 DNA reads TGCAGTGCTAGGATACTAGCGGGCCGCCCGGAGACCCAGTACTTC. Amino acids: CSARILAGRPETQYF.

This clonotype has at least ten counts. This sequence joins TRBV7-6 and TRBJ2-7, with 14 bases that match TRBD2. Per the germline V gene, CDR1 is SGHVS and CDR2 is FNYEAQ. Trimming at V came to 5 bases and at J to 6 bases, leaving 6 bases not matched to a gene. This CDR3 spans 15 amino acids. CDR3 sequence (DNA): TGTGCCAGCAGCATGAAAGGACTAGCGGGAGGCGAGCAGTACTTC. Its translation is CASSMKGLAGGEQYF.

This clonotype was picked up a small number of times. This chain joins TRBV20-1 and TRBJ2-1; 11 bases are shared with TRBD2. This CDR3 is 15 amino acids long. CDR1 DFQATT and CDR2 SNEGSKA come from the germline V gene (reference sequence). The V and J ends lost 6 bases and 2 bases, in that order; junction bases with no gene match: 6. In DNA, the CDR3 is TGCAGTGCGCTCCGTAGCGGGAGGGCCTACAATGAGCAGTTCTTC. It codes for CSALRSGRAYNEQFF.

This clonotype has more than one count but fewer than ten. This sequence joins TRBV4-3 and TRBJ2-7; either TRBD1 or TRBD2 may supply D (5 bases each). Trimming stripped 0 bases from V and 2 bases from J, with 14 bases between. The CDR3 covers 16 residues. Germline CDR1 LGHNA, CDR2 YSLEER. CDR3 in DNA: TGCGCCAGCAGCCAAGATGGGACGCTGTACCCCTACGAGCAGTACTTC. Translating it yields CASSQDGTLYPYEQYF.

This chain uses TRBV7-2 with TRBJ2-7; 9 bases fit TRBD2. The V and J ends lost 4 bases and 1 base, in that order; junction bases with no gene match: 2. This CDR3 has 14 amino acids. Germline loops: CDR1 SGHTA, CDR2 FQGNSA. The CDR3 protein is CASSWGLASYEQYF. The CDR3 coding sequence is TGTGCCAGCAGCTGGGGACTAGCATCCTACGAGCAGTACTTC.

This clonotype has ten or more counts. CDR3 coding DNA: TGTGCCAGCAGTCCGGGACAGGGGGCCTACAATGAGCAGTTCTTC. Translated, it gives CASSPGQGAYNEQFF. The V and J genes are TRBV18 and TRBJ2-1; 11 positions agree with TRBD1. V dropped 8 bases and J dropped 2; count of bases not matched to a gene: 5. Germline-derived CDR1 and CDR2 are KGHSH and LQKENI. CDR3 size: 15 residues.

The chain employs TRBV10-3 and TRBJ2-5; D assignment may be TRBD1 or TRBD2 (5 bases each). The CDR3 extends over 14 amino acids. Per the germline V gene, CDR1 is ENHRY and CDR2 is SYGVKD. The V end lost 9 bases, the J end lost 3 bases, and 17 bases lay between the germline ends. The CDR3 spells CAMSRPGAEETQYF. The DNA for the CDR3 is TGTGCCATGTCTAGACCCGGGGCAGAAGAGACCCAGTACTTC.

This clonotype was found a few times. V is TRBV20-1 and J is TRBJ2-1; 12 nucleotides agree with TRBD2. V was clipped by 3 bases and J by 6 bases; unmatched bases: 6. This CDR3 spans 15 amino acids. Germline loops: CDR1 DFQATT, CDR2 SNEGSKA (reference sequence). CDR3 protein: CSASGTSGWGNEQFF. CDR3 sequence (DNA): TGCAGTGCTAGCGGGACTAGCGGGTGGGGCAATGAGCAGTTCTTC.

This clonotype was picked up a small number of times. The rearrangement links TRBV28 to TRBJ2-5; D may correspond to TRBD1 or TRBD2 (5 bases each). The CDR3 runs 15 residues. V lost 3 bases to trimming and J lost 5 bases, with 16 bases between them. The germline gives CDR1 MDHEN, CDR2 SYDVKM. The CDR3 DNA follows: TGTGCCAGCAGTTTTTTGACGGGACCTCGGGAGACCCAGTACTTC. It yields the protein CASSFLTGPRETQYF.

The rearrangement uses TRBV4-1 and TRBJ2-4; D is ambiguous. The CDR3 covers 17 residues. Germline loops: CDR1 MGHRA, CDR2 YSYEKL. Trimming took off 4 bases at V and 4 bases at J, with 20 bases between the two ends. The CDR3 coding sequence is TGCGCCAGCAGCCGCGTTCCGAACAGCGCGTCAAAAAACATTCAGTACTTC. Residues: CASSRVPNSASKNIQYF.

The chain links TRBV7-2 to TRBJ2-5; the match to TRBD2 covers 10 bases. The CDR3 contains 17 residues. Trimming removed 3 bases from V and 3 bases from J; junction bases left unmatched: 10. Germline V gives CDR1 SGHTA, CDR2 FQGNSA. The CDR3 protein is CASSFGASGRAEETQYF. The CDR3 DNA follows: TGTGCCAGCAGCTTTGGGGCAAGCGGGAGGGCCGAAGAGACCCAGTACTTC.

The gene calls are TRBV10-3 and TRBJ2-7; maybe TRBD1 (6 bases). This CDR3 contains 16 residues. Germline V gene data show CDR1 as ENHRY and CDR2 as SYGVKD. Trimming stripped 0 bases from V and 5 bases from J, with 17 bases between. CDR3 protein: CAISESGGSHYNEQYF. DNA of the CDR3: TGTGCCATCAGTGAGTCTGGGGGCAGCCACTATAACGAGCAGTACTTC.